This T cell receptor (beta chain) was captured in a study of response to subunit inactivated influenza vaccine. General study points: Every seasonal influenza vaccination brings in few new T cells, the authors suggested.

TCRdb ran MiXCR on the RT-PCR reads and lists one entry per CDR3 protein. In the table there are 300,000 to 350,000 distinct CDR3 sequences, over 20% of which are singletons. This clonotype was found many times. What it recognizes is unknown. The receptor was isolated from a man between 50 and 69 years old who received an inactivated influenza vaccine. Here the sequenced sample was PBMCs from blood, taken around 22 months after vaccination.

The CDR3 loop reads CASSLMTQSGNTIYF. The CDR3 DNA reads TGTGCCAGCAGCTTAATGACGCAGTCTGGAAACACCATATATTTT. V is TRBV11-2 and J is TRBJ1-3; no clear D. Trimming shortened V by 2 bases and J by 1 base, and 9 bases separated the two germline ends. CDR1 is SGHAT and CDR2 is FQNNGV in the germline V gene. This CDR3 spans 15 amino acids.